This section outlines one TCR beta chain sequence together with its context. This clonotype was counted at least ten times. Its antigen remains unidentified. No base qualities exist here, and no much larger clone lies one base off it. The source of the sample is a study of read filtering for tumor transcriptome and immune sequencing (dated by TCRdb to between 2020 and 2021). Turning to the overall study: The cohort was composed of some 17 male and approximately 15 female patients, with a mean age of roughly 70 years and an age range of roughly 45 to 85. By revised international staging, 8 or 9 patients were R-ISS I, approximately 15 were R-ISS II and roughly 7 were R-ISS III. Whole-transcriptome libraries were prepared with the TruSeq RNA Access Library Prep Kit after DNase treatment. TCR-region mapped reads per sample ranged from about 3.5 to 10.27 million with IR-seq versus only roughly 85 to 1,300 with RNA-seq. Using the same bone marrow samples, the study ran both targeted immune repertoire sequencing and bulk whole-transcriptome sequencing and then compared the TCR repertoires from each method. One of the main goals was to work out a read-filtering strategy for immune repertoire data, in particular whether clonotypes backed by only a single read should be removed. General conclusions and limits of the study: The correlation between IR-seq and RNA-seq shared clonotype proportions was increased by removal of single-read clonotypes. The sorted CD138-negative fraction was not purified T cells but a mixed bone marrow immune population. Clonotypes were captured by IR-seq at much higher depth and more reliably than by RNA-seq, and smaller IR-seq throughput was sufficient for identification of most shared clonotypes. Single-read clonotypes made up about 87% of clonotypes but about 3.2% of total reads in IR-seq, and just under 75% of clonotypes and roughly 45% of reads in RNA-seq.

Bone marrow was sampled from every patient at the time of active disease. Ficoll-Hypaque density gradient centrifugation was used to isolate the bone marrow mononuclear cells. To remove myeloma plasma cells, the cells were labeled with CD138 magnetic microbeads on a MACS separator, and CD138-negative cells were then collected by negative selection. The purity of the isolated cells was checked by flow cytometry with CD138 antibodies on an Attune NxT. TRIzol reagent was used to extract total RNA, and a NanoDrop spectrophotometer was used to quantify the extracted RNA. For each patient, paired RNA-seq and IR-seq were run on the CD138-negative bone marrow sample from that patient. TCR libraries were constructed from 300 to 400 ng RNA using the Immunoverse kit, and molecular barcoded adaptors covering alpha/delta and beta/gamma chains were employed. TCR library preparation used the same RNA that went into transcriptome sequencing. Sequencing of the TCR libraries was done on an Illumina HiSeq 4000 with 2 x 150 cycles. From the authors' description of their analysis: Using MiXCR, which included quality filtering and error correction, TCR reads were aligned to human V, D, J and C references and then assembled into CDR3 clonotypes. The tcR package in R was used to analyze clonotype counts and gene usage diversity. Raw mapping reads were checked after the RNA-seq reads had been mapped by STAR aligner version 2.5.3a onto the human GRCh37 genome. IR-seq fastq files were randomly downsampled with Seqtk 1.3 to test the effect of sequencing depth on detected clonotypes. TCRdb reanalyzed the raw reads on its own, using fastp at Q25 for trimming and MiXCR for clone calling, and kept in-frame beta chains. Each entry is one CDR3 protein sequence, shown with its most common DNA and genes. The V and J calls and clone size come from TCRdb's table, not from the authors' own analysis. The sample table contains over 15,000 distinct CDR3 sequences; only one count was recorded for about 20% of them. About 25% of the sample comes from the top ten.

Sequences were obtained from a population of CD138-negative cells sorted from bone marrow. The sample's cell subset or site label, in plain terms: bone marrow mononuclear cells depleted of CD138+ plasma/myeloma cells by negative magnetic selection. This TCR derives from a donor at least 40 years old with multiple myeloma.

The nucleotides are TGCAGCGTCCCCGGGACTAGCGGGACCTACAATGAGCAGTTCTTC. The encoded protein is CSVPGTSGTYNEQFF. The rearranged chain carries TRBV29-1 and TRBJ2-1, with TRBD2 matching 13 junction bases. The germline V end is reduced by 6 bases and the J end by 2 bases; junction bases left unmatched: 4. The CDR3 numbers 15 residues from cysteine through phenylalanine. Only the CDR3 portion is preserved as DNA: 45 bases, with reading frame beginning at the first base. CDR1 and CDR2, per the germline V gene, are SQVTM and ANQGSEA.